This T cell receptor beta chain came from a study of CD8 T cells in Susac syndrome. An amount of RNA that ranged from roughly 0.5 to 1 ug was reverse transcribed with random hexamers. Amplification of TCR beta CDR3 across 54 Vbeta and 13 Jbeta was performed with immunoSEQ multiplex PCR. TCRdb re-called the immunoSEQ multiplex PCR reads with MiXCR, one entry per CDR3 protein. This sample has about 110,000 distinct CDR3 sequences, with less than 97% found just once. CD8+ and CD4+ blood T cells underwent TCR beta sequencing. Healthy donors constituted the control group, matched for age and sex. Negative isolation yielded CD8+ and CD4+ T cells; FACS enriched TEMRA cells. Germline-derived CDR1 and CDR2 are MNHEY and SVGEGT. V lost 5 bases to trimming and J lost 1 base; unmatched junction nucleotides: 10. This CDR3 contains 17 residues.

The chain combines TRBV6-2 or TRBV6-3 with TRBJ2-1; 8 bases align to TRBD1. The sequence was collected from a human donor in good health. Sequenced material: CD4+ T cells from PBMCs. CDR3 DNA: TGTGCCAGCAGTCCAACGCAGGGACAGGCTTCCTACAATGAGCAGTTCTTC. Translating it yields CASSPTQGQASYNEQFF.